The following is a T cell receptor (beta chain) sequence with its context. V shed 4 bases and J 0 bases; nucleotides not matched to a gene: 4. Germline CDR1 and CDR2: SGHVS and FQNEAQ. This CDR3 spans 16 amino acids. This sample stems from a study of blood T cell repertoires in COVID-19. Study in general: Acute and convalescent COVID-19 samples came from the United States, Italy and Spain. PBMCs, B-cell-depleted T cells, or T cells were the source of the cDNA or gDNA that made up the material.

As originally analysed: Using reference gene primer amplification, nucleated cell counts were estimated. Clones were read by immunoSEQ multiplex PCR, and TCRdb kept only the in-frame ones, dropping some. D and trimming were read from the DNA, whereas the V and J calls and clone size are those reported in that table. The data contain roughly 90,000 clones, around 85% of them singletons. The specimen sequenced was peripheral blood. This sequence originates from an elderly man with acute or convalescent COVID-19. This chain links TRBV7-8 with TRBJ2-1; 9 bases line up with TRBD2. This CDR3 reads CASSSRGGSSYNEQFF. DNA for the CDR3: TGTGCCAGCAGCTCGCGGGGGGGGAGCTCCTACAATGAGCAGTTCTTC.